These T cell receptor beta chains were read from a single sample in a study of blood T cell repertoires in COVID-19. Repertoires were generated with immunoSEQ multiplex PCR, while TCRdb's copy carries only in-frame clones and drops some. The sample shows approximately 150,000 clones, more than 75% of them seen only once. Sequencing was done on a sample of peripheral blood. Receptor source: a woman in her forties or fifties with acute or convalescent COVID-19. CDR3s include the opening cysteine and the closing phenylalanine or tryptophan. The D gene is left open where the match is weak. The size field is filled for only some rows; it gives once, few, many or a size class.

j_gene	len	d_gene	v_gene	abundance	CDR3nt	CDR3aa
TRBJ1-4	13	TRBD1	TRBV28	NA	TGTGCCAGCAGTGTAGGGGGCGGTGAAAAACTGTTTTTT	CASSVGGGEKLFF
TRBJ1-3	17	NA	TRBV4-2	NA	TGTGCCAGCAGCCAAGGGGGGGGGCGAGAGACTGGAAACACCATATATTTT	CASSQGGGRETGNTIYF
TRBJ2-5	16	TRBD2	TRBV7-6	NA	TGTGCCAGCAGCCTAGGCGCTAGCGGGGGTAGGGAGACCCAGTACTTC	CASSLGASGGRETQYF
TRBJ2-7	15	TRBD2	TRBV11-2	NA	TGTGCCAGCAGCGCACTAGCGGGCGGTACCTACGAGCAGTACTTC	CASSALAGGTYEQYF
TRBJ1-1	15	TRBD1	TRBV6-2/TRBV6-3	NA	TGTGCCAGCAGTTATTCCGACAGGGGCATGACTGAAGCTTTCTTT	CASSYSDRGMTEAFF
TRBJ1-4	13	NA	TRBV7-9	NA	TGTGCCAGCAGCCTCCAGGGCCTTGAAAAACTGTTTTTT	CASSLQGLEKLFF
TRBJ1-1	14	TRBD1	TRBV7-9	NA	TGTGCCAGCCAACAGGGGGCCTCGAACACTGAAGCTTTCTTT	CASQQGASNTEAFF
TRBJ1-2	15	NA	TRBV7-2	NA	TGTGCCAGCAGCGCGGGAGGGGGGGTAGGTAGTGGCTACACCTTC	CASSAGGGVGSGYTF
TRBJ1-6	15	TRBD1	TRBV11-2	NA	TGTGCCAGCAGCTTAGATGGGACAGAAAATTCACCCCTCCACTTT	CASSLDGTENSPLHF
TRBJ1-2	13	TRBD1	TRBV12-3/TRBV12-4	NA	TGTGCCAGCAGTCCTCTGACAGGGGGTGGCTACACCTTC	CASSPLTGGGYTF
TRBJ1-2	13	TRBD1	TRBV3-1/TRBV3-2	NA	TGTGCCAGCAGCCAACCAGGGGGCAGTGGCTACACCTTC	CASSQPGGSGYTF
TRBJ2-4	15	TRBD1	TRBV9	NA	TGTGCCAGCAGCGCCGGGACAGGGGGCAAAAACATTCAGTACTTC	CASSAGTGGKNIQYF
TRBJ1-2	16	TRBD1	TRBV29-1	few	TGCAGCGTTGAAAAGCTCAGGGGGCCCCTCAACTATGGCTACACCTTC	CSVEKLRGPLNYGYTF